Each of the 22 T cell receptor beta chains below was sequenced from the same sample in a study of T cell repertoires in cytomegalovirus infection. TCRdb processed the reads anew with MiXCR; each CDR3 protein has one entry. The sample has 100,000 to 150,000 distinct CDR3 sequences, approximately 9.2% seen once; the top ten hold over 9%. Sequenced: PBMCs. These receptors all come from a human donor in good health (CMV status not recorded). Some clones in this sample may be carry-over from other donors' samples.

V usage is TRBV6-6 and J usage is TRBJ2-3; D gene ambiguous. Between the trimmed V and J ends, which lost 8 bases and 2 bases, there was a span of 5 bases. The CDR3 sequence is 11 residues long. Germline lookup yields CDR1 MNHNY and CDR2 SVGAGI (reference sequence). DNA for the CDR3: TGTGCCAGCGGCGACACAGATACGCAGTATTTT. Translation gives CASGDTDTQYF.

This clonotype was observed at least ten times. The chain combines TRBV25-1 with TRBJ1-4, with TRBD1 identical over 7 bases. The J segment lost 8 bases and the V segment lost 1 base, leaving 13 bases of the junction unmatched. Germline CDR1 reads MGHDK; CDR2 reads SYGVNS. The CDR3 runs 17 residues. The CDR3 is CASSELGKGGDSEKLFF. The CDR3 DNA sequence: TGTGCCAGCAGTGAATTGGGAAAAGGGGGCGATAGCGAAAAACTGTTTTTT.

This chain joins TRBV2 and TRBJ2-5; D unclear. The ends were cut back, 2 bases at V and 6 bases at J, with 19 bases in the middle. The germline V gene encodes CDR1 SNHLY and CDR2 FYNNEI. This CDR3 has 16 amino acids. CDR3 residues: CASSEFPVTAEKTQYF. Written as DNA, the CDR3 is TGTGCCAGCAGTGAATTCCCCGTGACGGCGGAAAAGACCCAGTACTTC.

Of note for this clonotype: Germline and junction disagree at one end, which may indicate a read error. The rearrangement joins TRBV28 to TRBJ2-7; either TRBD1 or TRBD2 may fit D (5 bases each). Germline V gene data show CDR1 as MDHEN and CDR2 as SYDVKM. The CDR3 loop spans 14 amino acids. CDR3 nucleotide sequence: TGTGCCAGCAGTTTAGGGTTAGGGGAGAACGGGATCCTCTTC. Its translation: CASSLGLGENGILF. Looking up the rest from reference TRBV28 and TRBJ2-7 gives the full variable domain: DVKVTQSSRYLVKRTGEKVFLECVQDMDHENMFWYRQDPGLGLRLIYFSYDVKMKEKGDIPEGYSVSREKKERFSLILESASTNQTSMYLCASSLGLGENGILFGPGTRLTVT.

This clonotype showed up many times. The chain employs TRBV7-2 and TRBJ1-6; D ambiguous. Germline loops: CDR1 SGHTA, CDR2 FQGNSA. V was shortened by 1 base and J by 0 bases, with 7 bases between the two germline ends. The CDR3 spans 16 residues. The CDR3 protein is CASSLGGRSYNSPLHF. The CDR3 DNA follows: TGTGCCAGCAGCTTAGGTGGTCGCTCCTATAATTCACCCCTCCACTTT.

This clonotype was observed a handful of times. This chain links TRBV29-1 with TRBJ2-6; D remains ambiguous. V lost 3 bases and J 2 bases, leaving 5 bases between the germline ends. This CDR3 comprises 13 residues. In germline, CDR1 is SQVTM, CDR2 ANQGSEA. CDR3 residues: CSVDSPGANVLTF. The DNA of the CDR3 is TGCAGCGTTGACAGCCCTGGGGCCAACGTCCTGACTTTC.

The table lists this clonotype with a few counts. This CDR3 is CASSVEQGIYTGELFF. CDR3 coding DNA: TGTGCCAGCAGTGTGGAACAGGGGATTTACACCGGGGAGCTGTTTTTT. V usage is TRBV25-1 and J usage is TRBJ2-2; TRBD1 aligns across 7 bases. Per germline, CDR1 MGHDK and CDR2 SYGVNS. Unmatched junction bases numbered 8, after V lost 4 bases and J lost 3 bases. The CDR3 has 16 residues.

The chain recombines TRBV5-1 with TRBJ1-2; D unclear. This CDR3 comprises 16 residues. Looked up from germline, CDR1 is SGHRS and CDR2 is YFSETQ. V was trimmed by 0 bases and J by 4 bases, leaving 16 bases between them. As DNA, the CDR3 is TGCGCCAGCAGCTTGGGTGGCAGCCCGGCGGGCTATGGCTACACCTTC. Translation: CASSLGGSPAGYGYTF.

The sample holds a few counts of this clonotype. The chain recombines TRBV15 with TRBJ2-7; the match to TRBD1 covers 8 bases. Germline V CDR1 and CDR2: LNHNV, YYDKDF (reference sequence). This CDR3 spans 16 amino acids. V was clipped by 1 base and J by 2 bases; unmatched bases: 7. The CDR3 bases are TGTGCCACCAGCAGAGCCCCGGACAGGGCCACCTACGAGCAGTACTTC. Protein product: CATSRAPDRATYEQYF.

On this clonotype: One end of the junction is discordant with germline, which a read error may explain. The chain has TRBV7-9 and TRBJ2-1, with D perhaps TRBD2 (6 bases). Per the germline V gene, CDR1 is SEHNR and CDR2 is FQNEAQ (reference sequence). This CDR3 has 13 amino acids. This CDR3 is CASSFVGGSAEVF. As DNA, the CDR3 is TGTGCCAGCAGCTTCGTGGGGGGAAGTGCAGAGGTCTTC. Together with reference TRBV7-9 and TRBJ2-1, the CDR3 gives the full variable domain: DTGVSQNPRHKITKRGQNVTFRCDPISEHNRLYWYRQTLGQGPEFLTYFQNEAQLEKSRLLSDRFSAERPKGSFSTLEIQRTEQGDSAMYLCASSFVGGSAEVFGPGTRLTVL.

The genes are TRBV7-6 and TRBJ2-1; the match to TRBD1 covers 7 bases. V was pared by 4 bases and J by 5 bases, with 5 bases of the junction left unmatched. Germline CDR1 is SGHVS and CDR2 is FNYEAQ. The CDR3 length is 14 residues. The DNA of the CDR3 is TGTGCCAGCAGCTACCGGGACAGCAACAATGAGCAGTTCTTC. Its translation is CASSYRDSNNEQFF.

Of note for this clonotype: A much larger clonotype is one base distant, so this may be a read error. The chain carries TRBV4-3 and TRBJ2-1; D is perhaps TRBD2 (6 bases). The CDR3 consists of 15 residues. V lost 4 bases and J 5 bases, leaving 15 bases between the germline ends. Germline loops: CDR1 LGHNA, CDR2 YSLEER. The CDR3 sequence is CASSPWTWRDNEQFF. The CDR3 DNA is TGCGCCAGCAGCCCCTGGACATGGAGGGACAATGAGCAGTTCTTC.

This rearrangement joins TRBV29-1 to TRBJ1-2; 7 bases match TRBD1. The CDR3 spans 11 residues. In germline, CDR1 is SQVTM, CDR2 ANQGSEA. V was pared by 6 bases and J by 7 bases, with 5 bases of the junction left unmatched. The CDR3 DNA follows: TGCAGCGTAGGGGGCCAAGGTGGCTACACCTTC. Translated, it gives CSVGGQGGYTF.

CDR3 nucleotides: TGTGCCAGCAGCGCCGGTCGGGACAGCAAAAACATTCAGTACTTC. It yields the protein CASSAGRDSKNIQYF. The J gene is TRBJ2-4, the V gene TRBV5-8, with TRBD1 matching over 7 bases. Germline trimming cut 4 bases from V and 3 bases from J; bases unmatched to any gene: 7. Germline V lookup: CDR1 SGHTS, CDR2 YDEGEE. The CDR3 runs 15 residues.

The V call is TRBV28, the J call TRBJ2-1; D is possibly TRBD1 or TRBD2 (5 bases each). Trimming shortened V by 4 bases and J by 9 bases, and 13 bases separated the two germline ends. The CDR3 is 13 amino acids. Germline-derived CDR1 and CDR2 are MDHEN and SYDVKM. The CDR3 DNA reads TGTGCCAGCAGTTCGACGGGACCGGGTGAGCAGTTCTTC. Encoded protein: CASSSTGPGEQFF.

This clonotype was seen repeatedly, ten times or more. This chain links TRBV12-3 or TRBV12-4 with TRBJ1-1, with TRBD1 as a possible D gene (6 bases). This CDR3 has 14 residues. Trimming took 2 bases from V and 1 from J, leaving 8 bases between them. The CDR3 protein is CASSLRGGNTEAFF. The DNA of the CDR3 is TGTGCCAGCAGTTTAAGGGGGGGGAACACTGAAGCTTTCTTT.

In this sample, this clonotype turned up many times. The V gene is TRBV28, the J gene TRBJ1-5; D not resolved. CDR3 length equals 16 residues. With 5 bases removed from V and 1 base from J, the gap between germline ends came to 15 bases. Germline V gene lookup returns CDR1 MDHEN and CDR2 SYDVKM. As DNA, the CDR3 is TGTGCCAGCAGTCCCCCCCCAGGATTGAGCAATCAGCCCCAGCATTTT. This codes for CASSPPPGLSNQPQHF.

The sample holds many counts of this clonotype. The rearrangement uses TRBV7-9 and TRBJ2-1; 10 bases match TRBD1. Trimming cost V 5 bases and J 2 bases; bases outside gene matches: 3. In germline, CDR1 is SEHNR, CDR2 FQNEAQ (reference sequence). The CDR3 length is 15 residues. Here the CDR3 DNA reads TGTGCCAGCAGCATGGGACAGGGGCCCTACAATGAGCAGTTCTTC. This encodes CASSMGQGPYNEQFF.

This clonotype occurred many times. The rearrangement uses TRBV2 and TRBJ1-2; the D gene is possibly TRBD1 (5 bases). Germline lookup yields CDR1 SNHLY and CDR2 FYNNEI. Trimming removed 4 bases from V and 6 bases from J, with 12 bases in between. The CDR3 runs to 13 residues. The CDR3 coding sequence is TGTGCCAGCAGTGGAAGGGGAAGAAATGGCTACACCTTC. This sequence encodes CASSGRGRNGYTF.

This clonotype was picked up a small number of times. The chain has TRBV18 and TRBJ1-4, with D tentatively TRBD1 (6 bases). Germline V CDR1 and CDR2: KGHSH, LQKENI. This CDR3 spans 15 amino acids. V lost 0 bases to trimming and J lost 4 bases, with 9 bases between them. The CDR3 here is CASSPPEQGNEKLFF. DNA of the CDR3: TGTGCCAGCTCACCACCGGAACAGGGTAATGAAAAACTGTTTTTT.

This clonotype appeared a few times. This sequence joins TRBV3-1 and TRBJ1-2, with 8 bases that match TRBD1. With 5 bases clipped from V and 4 bases from J, the junction kept 9 bases outside the gene matches. The CDR3 contains 15 residues. The germline gives CDR1 LGHDT, CDR2 YNNKEL (reference sequence). CDR3 nucleotides: TGTGCCAGCAGCGACCGGACAGGGTTGGCCTATGGCTACACCTTC. Amino acids: CASSDRTGLAYGYTF.

This clonotype has only a few counts. The chain recombines TRBV29-1 with TRBJ2-7; weak D call: TRBD2 (5 bases). Trimming removed 4 bases from V and 3 bases from J, with 10 bases in between. Germline loops: CDR1 SQVTM, CDR2 ANQGSEA. The CDR3 sequence is 12 residues long. CDR3 sequence (DNA): TGCAGCGTTGTTTCGGGAAGCTACGAGCAGTACTTC. It is translated as CSVVSGSYEQYF.